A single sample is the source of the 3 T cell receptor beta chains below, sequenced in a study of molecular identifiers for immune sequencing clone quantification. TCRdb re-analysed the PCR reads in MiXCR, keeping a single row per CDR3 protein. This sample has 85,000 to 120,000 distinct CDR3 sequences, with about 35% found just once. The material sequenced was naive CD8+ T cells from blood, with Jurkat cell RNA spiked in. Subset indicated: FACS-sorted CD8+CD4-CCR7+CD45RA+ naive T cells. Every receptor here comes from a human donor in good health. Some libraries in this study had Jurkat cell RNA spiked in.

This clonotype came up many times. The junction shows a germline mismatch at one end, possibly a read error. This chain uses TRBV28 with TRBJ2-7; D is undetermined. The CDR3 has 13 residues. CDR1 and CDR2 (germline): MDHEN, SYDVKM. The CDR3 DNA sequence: TGCGCCAGCAGCTTGGGAACCGGCTACGAGCAGTACTTC. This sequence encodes CASSLGTGYEQYF.

CDR3 region: CASSHPRGSDVHEQYF. DNA of the CDR3: TGCGCCAGCAGCCATCCTAGGGGGTCCGACGTCCACGAGCAGTACTTC. The genes are TRBV4-1 and TRBJ2-7, with TRBD1 as a possible D gene (6 bases). This CDR3 contains 16 residues. V was cut by 3 bases and J by 5 bases, with 20 bases left in between. Germline V gene sequence: CDR1 MGHRA, CDR2 YSYEKL.

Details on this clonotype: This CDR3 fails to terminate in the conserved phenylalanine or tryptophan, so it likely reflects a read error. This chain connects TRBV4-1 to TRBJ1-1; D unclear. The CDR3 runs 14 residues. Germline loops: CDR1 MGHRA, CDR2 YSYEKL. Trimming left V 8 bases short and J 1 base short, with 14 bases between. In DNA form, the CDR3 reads TGCGCCAGCCAGCCCCTCGGAAGGAACACTGAAGCTTTCATT. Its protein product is CASQPLGRNTEAFI.